This is a list of T cell receptor beta chains from one sample in a study of OX40 agonist ivuxolimab in advanced cancers. Repertoires were generated with immunoSEQ multiplex PCR, while TCRdb's copy carries only in-frame clones and drops some. The sample contains about 58,000 clones, 80% to 90% of which appear only once. This sample comprised CD4+ or CD8+ T cells sorted from blood, obtained in a trial of the OX40 agonist ivuxolimab. The receptors were sampled from an adult with an advanced solid tumor such as melanoma, head and neck, liver or kidney cancer. CDR3s include the opening cysteine and the closing phenylalanine or tryptophan. The D gene is left open where the match is weak. Clone size, where shown, is once, few, many, or a class for clones that have expanded.

abundance	j_gene	d_gene	v_gene	CDR3aa	CDR3nt
few	TRBJ1-1	TRBD1	TRBV6-5	CASRSTGGVNTEAFF	TGTGCCAGCAGGTCAACAGGGGGCGTGAACACTGAAGCTTTCTTT
-	TRBJ1-3	-	TRBV30	CAWSTGHSGNTIYF	TGTGCCTGGAGTACAGGGCACTCTGGAAACACCATATATTTT
-	TRBJ2-7	-	TRBV5-6	CASSWTAAPYEQYF	TGTGCCAGCAGTTGGACAGCCGCCCCCTACGAGCAGTACTTC
few	TRBJ2-5	-	TRBV19	CASSIVGGKETQYF	TGTGCCAGTAGTATAGTTGGCGGAAAAGAGACCCAGTACTTC
-	TRBJ2-7	TRBD1	TRBV15	CATSRGDSTYEQYF	TGTGCCACCAGCAGAGGGGACAGCACCTACGAGCAGTACTTC
-	TRBJ2-3	-	TRBV6-1	CASCTGPCTDTQYF	TGTGCCAGCTGTACGGGACCCTGCACAGATACGCAGTATTTT
-	TRBJ2-1	-	TRBV5-1	CASSADTVYNEQFF	TGCGCCAGCAGCGCCGACACGGTATACAATGAGCAGTTCTTC
-	TRBJ1-2	-	TRBV19	CASSSGRGYTF	TGTGCCAGTAGTAGCGGCCGGGGCTACACCTTC
-	TRBJ1-5	-	TRBV25-1	CASIHSWGDSNQPQHF	TGTGCCAGCATACACTCGTGGGGGGATAGCAATCAGCCCCAGCATTTT
-	TRBJ2-1	-	TRBV4-1	CASSQESFFPSYNEQFF	TGCGCCAGCAGCCAAGAATCGTTCTTCCCCTCCTACAATGAGCAGTTCTTC
-	TRBJ2-2	-	TRBV6-9	CASRMERSTGELFF	TGTGCCAGCAGGATGGAAAGAAGCACCGGGGAGCTGTTTTTT
-	TRBJ2-3	TRBD2	TRBV7-9	CASSHDLAGGPDTQYF	TGTGCCAGCAGCCACGACCTAGCGGGAGGTCCAGATACGCAGTATTTT
few	TRBJ1-1	TRBD1	TRBV6-6	CASSYSTGDTEAFF	TGTGCCAGCAGTTACTCCACAGGGGACACTGAAGCTTTCTTT
-	TRBJ2-7	TRBD1	TRBV27	CASSSGQGSYEQYF	TGTGCCAGCAGTTCGGGACAGGGCTCCTACGAGCAGTACTTC
-	TRBJ2-2	TRBD2	TRBV18	CASSPPFAGGTGELFF	TGTGCCAGCTCACCACCATTTGCGGGGGGCACCGGGGAGCTGTTTTTT
-	TRBJ2-7	TRBD1	TRBV2	CASSIWTGSANEQYF	TGTGCCAGCAGTATTTGGACAGGGTCGGCGAACGAGCAGTACTTC